Each of the 15 T cell receptor beta chains below was sequenced from the same sample in a study of blood T cell repertoires in COVID-19. The data were produced by immunoSEQ multiplex PCR, yet TCRdb's version contains in-frame clones alone and is incomplete. The sample yields fewer than 150,000 clones, around 87% seen once. Sequenced sample: peripheral blood. The receptors come from a woman aged 55-75 years with acute or convalescent COVID-19.

Only one count was recorded for this clone. The J gene is TRBJ2-1, the V gene TRBV7-9, with TRBD2 matching 9 bases. This CDR3 contains 17 residues. Germline CDR1 and CDR2: SEHNR and FQNEAQ (reference sequence). V was clipped by 1 base and J by 6 bases; unmatched bases: 10. DNA for the CDR3: TGTGCCAGCAGCTTAGATTGGAGCGGGAGGTTACTCAATGAGCAGTTCTTC. It encodes CASSLDWSGRLLNEQFF.

The sample holds a few counts of this clone. The gene calls are TRBV2 and TRBJ1-1; D ambiguous. The CDR3 contains 13 residues. V lost 5 bases and J lost 1, with 8 bases in between. Germline CDR1 is SNHLY and CDR2 is FYNNEI. The CDR3 nucleotides are TGTGCCAGCAGTAACGAGGGGAACACTGAAGCTTTCTTT. It codes for CASSNEGNTEAFF. The whole variable domain, remainder taken from reference TRBV2 and TRBJ1-1, is EPEVTQTPSHQVTQMGQEVILRCVPISNHLYFYWYRQILGQKVEFLVSFYNNEISEKSEIFDDQFSVERPDGSNFTLKIRSTKLEDSAMYFCASSNEGNTEAFFGQGTRLTVV.

The chain joins TRBV5-8 to TRBJ1-1, with TRBD1 matching over 11 bases. CDR3 size: 16 residues. V lost 0 bases and J lost 4; bases outside the gene matches: 5. In germline, CDR1 is SGHTS, CDR2 YDEGEE. CDR3 nucleotide sequence: TGTGCCAGCAGCTTGGGCCCCGGGACAGGGGGCACTGAAGCTTTCTTT. Protein: CASSLGPGTGGTEAFF.

The genes are TRBV4-2 and TRBJ1-4, with unresolved D. The CDR3 runs to 13 residues. The germline CDR1 and CDR2 sequences are LGHNA and YNFKEQ. Trimming removed 4 bases from V and 5 bases from J, with 8 bases in between. CDR3 sequence (DNA): TGTGCCAGCAGCCTCGCGTTGAATGAAAAACTGTTTTTT. This encodes CASSLALNEKLFF.

The V gene is TRBV19, the J gene TRBJ1-1; D gene unclear. Germline CDR1 and CDR2: LNHDA and SQIVND (reference sequence). This CDR3 is 15 amino acids long. The germline V and J ends were trimmed by 3 bases and 4 bases, with 15 bases remaining between them. The CDR3 is CASSMPQLAVTEAFF. The CDR3 region has the DNA TGTGCCAGTAGTATGCCACAACTTGCGGTCACTGAAGCTTTCTTT. The whole variable domain, remainder taken from reference TRBV19 and TRBJ1-1, is DGGITQSPKYLFRKEGQNVTLSCEQNLNHDAMYWYRQDPGQGLRLIYYSQIVNDFQKGDIAEGYSVSREKKESFPLTVTSAQKNPTAFYLCASSMPQLAVTEAFFGQGTRLTVV.

The chain employs TRBV2 and TRBJ1-3, with 12 bases matching TRBD1. This CDR3 spans 16 amino acids. The junction had 11 bases not matched to a gene; V was cut back by 7 bases and J by 7 bases. CDR1 is SNHLY and CDR2 is FYNNEI in the germline V gene. CDR3 bases: TGTGCCAGCAAACCATCACGGGACAGGGGGCGCAACACCATATATTTT. This codes for CASKPSRDRGRNTIYF.

The chain has TRBV28 and TRBJ2-5, with 9 nucleotides matching TRBD2. Trimming took 7 bases from V and 2 from J; bases not matched to a gene: 8. CDR3 length: 15 residues. Per the germline V gene, CDR1 is MDHEN and CDR2 is SYDVKM. In nucleotides, the CDR3 is TGTGCCAGCAACAGGGGACTAGCTGAACAAGAGACCCAGTACTTC. Protein sequence: CASNRGLAEQETQYF.

The chain joins TRBV7-3 to TRBJ2-3; the match to TRBD2 covers 14 bases. J was trimmed by 1 base and V by 5 bases; bases with no gene match: 8. The CDR3 is made up of 18 amino acids. The V gene's germline CDR1 is SGHTA and CDR2 FQGTGA. CDR3 nucleotide sequence: TGTGCCAGCAGCGCGGGACTAGCGGGAGTAGGGCGCACAGATACGCAGTATTTT. This encodes CASSAGLAGVGRTDTQYF. Filled out from reference TRBV7-3 and TRBJ2-3, the complete variable domain reads GAGVSQTPSNKVTEKGKYVELRCDPISGHTALYWYRQSLGQGPEFLIYFQGTGAADDSGLPNDRFFAVRPEGSVSTLKIQRTERGDSAVYLCASSAGLAGVGRTDTQYFGPGTRLTVL.

This chain uses TRBV7-2 with TRBJ1-2; the match to TRBD1 covers 10 bases. The junction had 8 bases not matched to a gene; V was cut back by 5 bases and J by 2 bases. There are 16 residues in the CDR3. Germline V CDR1 and CDR2: SGHTA, FQGNSA. The CDR3 DNA follows: TGTGCCAGCAGCAATCGACAGGGGGCAGCCAACTATGGCTACACCTTC. It is translated as CASSNRQGAANYGYTF.

The genes are TRBV28 and TRBJ1-5, with a tentative D call TRBD1 (5 bases). V was pared by 5 bases and J by 3 bases, with 14 bases between. Germline V gives CDR1 MDHEN, CDR2 SYDVKM. The CDR3 runs to 15 residues. The CDR3 sequence is CASSPRDSLNQPQHF. The CDR3 region has the DNA TGTGCCAGCAGTCCGCGCGACAGCCTCAATCAGCCCCAGCATTTT.

This clone was seen only a few times. The chain carries TRBV30 and TRBJ1-3, with TRBD1 as a possible D gene (6 bases). V gave up 5 bases and J gave up 1 base, with 9 bases separating them. The germline gives CDR1 GTSNPN, CDR2 SVGIG (reference sequence). CDR3 length: 13 residues. DNA for the CDR3: TGTGCCTGGGACAGGATTTCTGGAAACACCATATATTTT. Translation gives CAWDRISGNTIYF.

J is TRBJ1-3 and V is TRBV6-5; no clear D gene. V was clipped by 7 bases and J by 4 bases, with 14 bases between them. CDR1 is MNHEY and CDR2 is SVGAGI in the germline V gene. The CDR3 extends over 14 amino acids. CDR3 nucleotides: TGTGCCAGCACCCTGACCCGAGCGGGAAACACCATATATTTT. Translating gives CASTLTRAGNTIYF.

This sequence joins TRBV30 and TRBJ2-7; D might be TRBD2 (5 bases). Trimming shortened V by 1 base and J by 3 bases, and 7 bases separated the two germline ends. The CDR3 runs to 12 residues. Germline CDR1 reads GTSNPN; CDR2 reads SVGIG (reference sequence). The CDR3 loop reads CAWSGRDYEQYF. The CDR3, as DNA: TGTGCCTGGAGTGGCCGGGACTACGAGCAGTACTTC.

The chain links TRBV5-1 to TRBJ2-1; 10 bases map to TRBD2. Germline V lookup: CDR1 SGHRS, CDR2 YFSETQ. The CDR3 sequence is 16 residues long. With 4 bases clipped from V and 4 bases from J, the junction kept 8 bases outside the gene matches. The chain's CDR3 is CASSVATSGIYNEQFF. CDR3 DNA: TGCGCCAGCAGCGTGGCAACTAGCGGGATTTACAATGAGCAGTTCTTC.

This clone turned up a few times. The rearrangement links TRBV2 to TRBJ2-3; D may be TRBD1 (5 bases). The CDR3 spans 13 residues. V was trimmed by 8 bases and J by 5 bases, leaving 14 bases between them. The germline V gene encodes CDR1 SNHLY and CDR2 FYNNEI. The CDR3 coding sequence is TGTGCCAGCGGCAGGGCCCGAGGAGATACGCAGTATTTT. This codes for CASGRARGDTQYF. Combining the CDR3 with reference TRBV2 and TRBJ2-3 gives the whole variable domain EPEVTQTPSHQVTQMGQEVILRCVPISNHLYFYWYRQILGQKVEFLVSFYNNEISEKSEIFDDQFSVERPDGSNFTLKIRSTKLEDSAMYFCASGRARGDTQYFGPGTRLTVL.